This TCR beta chain was identified in a study of blood T cell repertoires in COVID-19. V was pared by 6 bases and J by 0 bases, with 12 bases between. The CDR3 runs 16 residues. Germline V gene data show CDR1 as MNHEY and CDR2 as SMNVEV (reference sequence). This clone was picked up one time. Using immunoSEQ multiplex PCR, the repertoire was profiled, and TCRdb retains in-frame clones only, with some absent. The data contain 490,000 or so clones, around 85% of them singletons. The chain uses TRBV27 and TRBJ1-6; D unresolved. This TCR derives from a woman aged 60-75 years who had recovered from COVID-19. The sample taken for sequencing was PBMCs or T cells enriched from blood (not recorded which). The CDR3 spells CASSLKLSSYNSPLHF. The CDR3 region has the DNA TGTGCCAGCAGCCTTAAGTTGAGCTCCTATAATTCACCCCTCCACTTT.